The 17 T cell receptor beta chains below all came from one sample that was sequenced in a study of patients and donors after allogeneic stem cell transplantation. One entry per CDR3 protein, called by TCRdb with MiXCR from the RT-PCR reads. The sample shows 800,000 to 1,000,000 distinct CDR3 sequences, about 20% of them seen only once. The specimen sequenced was blood, either unsorted or a sorted T cell fraction (not recorded which). The receptors were sampled from a human donor who was either an allogeneic HSCT recipient or a stem cell or donor lymphocyte infusion donor (not recorded which). It is not recorded whose cells these are; they may come from a transplant donor.

The chain couples TRBV20-1 to TRBJ2-3, with TRBD2 matching over 8 bases. This CDR3 is built from 16 residues. Germline-derived CDR1 and CDR2 are DFQATT and SNEGSKA (reference sequence). Germline trimming cut 5 bases from V and 2 bases from J; bases unmatched to any gene: 12. CDR3 DNA sequence: TGCAGTGCTCCCGAGTTGCTAGCGGGCTACACAGATACGCAGTATTTT. This codes for CSAPELLAGYTDTQYF.

At least ten counts were recorded for this clonotype. V usage is TRBV29-1 and J usage is TRBJ1-3; 9 nucleotides line up with TRBD1. Germline V gene lookup returns CDR1 SQVTM and CDR2 ANQGSEA. The CDR3 runs 17 residues. The V segment lost 7 bases and the J segment 0 bases; nucleotides outside the gene matches: 13. The CDR3 bases are TGCAGCGCCGTTGGACAGGGGCGATCGAGCTCTGGAAACACCATATATTTT. Translated: CSAVGQGRSSSGNTIYF.

There are a few counts of this clonotype. The chain is built from TRBV5-1 and TRBJ2-6; 7 bases line up with TRBD1. Trimming cost V 5 bases and J 1 base; bases outside gene matches: 3. Germline CDR1 SGHRS, CDR2 YFSETQ. The CDR3 totals 15 residues. In nucleotides, the CDR3 is TGCGCCAGCAGGCAACAGGGGTCTGGGGCCAACGTCCTGACTTTC. It encodes CASRQQGSGANVLTF.

This clonotype showed up just a few times. The rearrangement uses TRBV27 and TRBJ1-5; D is unclear. Looked up from germline, CDR1 is MNHEY and CDR2 is SMNVEV (reference sequence). Between the trimmed V and J ends, which lost 5 bases and 6 bases, there was a span of 14 bases. The CDR3 has 14 amino acids. The CDR3 protein is CASSPTRVSQPQHF. The CDR3 bases are TGTGCCAGCAGTCCGACGAGGGTTAGTCAGCCCCAGCATTTT.

This clonotype was seen a few times. The J gene is TRBJ1-5, the V gene TRBV9; no definite D call. CDR3 length: 15 amino acids. CDR1 is SGDLS and CDR2 is YYNGEE in the germline V gene. Trimming left V 0 bases short and J 0 bases short, with 7 bases between. The CDR3 bases are TGTGCCAGCAGCGTAGGGGCGTATAGCAATCAGCCCCAGCATTTT. It specifies CASSVGAYSNQPQHF.

The chain links TRBV5-6 to TRBJ1-1, with 7 positions matching TRBD1. This CDR3 spans 15 amino acids. V was clipped by 3 bases and J by 1 base; unmatched bases: 6. Looked up from germline, CDR1 is SGHDT and CDR2 is YYEEEE. This CDR3 reads CASSSGTGANTEAFF. The CDR3 DNA reads TGTGCCAGCAGCTCGGGTACAGGGGCGAACACTGAAGCTTTCTTT.

This rearrangement joins TRBV10-3 to TRBJ1-5; no firm D call. V was shortened by 0 bases and J by 4 bases, with 7 bases between the two germline ends. Per germline, CDR1 ENHRY and CDR2 SYGVKD. This CDR3 comprises 14 residues. The chain's CDR3 is CAISESRVNQPQHF. CDR3 nucleotides: TGTGCCATCAGTGAGTCGCGGGTTAATCAGCCCCAGCATTTT.

In the case of this clonotype: With a much larger clone just one base away, this may be a read error. V gene TRBV20-1 combines with J gene TRBJ2-3; a possible D gene is TRBD2 (5 bases). V shed 1 base and J shed 3 bases, with 8 bases lying between them. The CDR3 is 13 residues long. CDR1 is DFQATT, CDR2 SNEGSKA, per germline (reference sequence). CDR3 in DNA: TGCAGTGCTAGAGTTAGGAGGACAGATACGCAGTATTTT. Protein product: CSARVRRTDTQYF.

The genes are TRBV15 and TRBJ2-1, with a weak D call TRBD2 (5 bases). Germline CDR1 and CDR2: LNHNV and YYDKDF (reference sequence). Trimming stripped 5 bases from V and 2 bases from J, with 13 bases between. This CDR3 is 15 amino acids long. The CDR3 sequence is CATSSRTSTYNEQFF. Here the CDR3 DNA reads TGTGCCACCAGCTCAAGGACTTCCACCTACAATGAGCAGTTCTTC.

The chain uses TRBV7-2 and TRBJ1-6; D gene unclear. Germline CDR1 is SGHTA and CDR2 is FQGNSA. V gave up 4 bases and J gave up 12 bases, with 10 bases separating them. This CDR3 comprises 12 residues. CDR3 coding DNA: TGTGCCAGCAGCTCCAGACTGGAACCCCTCCACTTT. Its translation is CASSSRLEPLHF.

This clonotype turned up a few times. This chain uses TRBV5-1 with TRBJ2-7; 9 positions agree with TRBD2. Trimming at V came to 4 bases and at J to 4 bases, leaving 9 bases not matched to a gene. Looked up from germline, CDR1 is SGHRS and CDR2 is YFSETQ. The CDR3 sequence is 15 residues long. The chain's CDR3 is CASSRSGGASYEQYF. CDR3 bases: TGCGCCAGCAGCCGTAGCGGGGGAGCATCTTACGAGCAGTACTTC.

V gene TRBV12-3 or TRBV12-4 combines with J gene TRBJ2-2; D gene unclear. Trimming cost V 4 bases and J 2 bases, with 17 bases left between them. This CDR3 contains 17 residues. CDR3: CASSSYLGSHNTGELFF. CDR3 nucleotides: TGTGCCAGCAGTTCATACCTAGGATCTCATAACACCGGGGAGCTGTTTTTT.

The V gene is TRBV7-8, the J gene TRBJ2-1; D is possibly TRBD2 (6 bases). V was shortened by 1 base and J by 7 bases, with 14 bases between the two germline ends. CDR3 length: 15 residues. Germline loops: CDR1 SGHVS, CDR2 FQNEAQ. In DNA, the CDR3 is TGTGCCAGCAGCTTAGTGATAAACGCGGGGAATGAGCAGTTCTTC. Protein sequence: CASSLVINAGNEQFF.

The chain uses TRBV12-3 or TRBV12-4 and TRBJ1-5; D is ambiguous. CDR3 size: 15 residues. The germline V and J ends were trimmed by 5 bases and 3 bases, with 14 bases remaining between them. The CDR3 loop reads CASSAPAGINQPQHF. Written as DNA, the CDR3 is TGTGCCAGCAGTGCTCCTGCCGGAATCAATCAGCCCCAGCATTTT.

This clonotype was seen a handful of times. V gene TRBV20-1 combines with J gene TRBJ2-7, with 8 bases lining up with TRBD2. J was trimmed by 2 bases and V by 1 base; bases with no gene match: 7. The germline V gene encodes CDR1 DFQATT and CDR2 SNEGSKA (reference sequence). This CDR3 contains 15 residues. In nucleotides, the CDR3 is TGCAGTGCTAGAGGCGCGACGGGGGGGCCCTACGAGCAGTACTTC. It translates to CSARGATGGPYEQYF.

This clonotype was counted only a few times. V is TRBV9 and J is TRBJ2-1; no clear D gene. V was trimmed by 4 bases and J by 7 bases, leaving 15 bases between them. The CDR3 consists of 14 residues. Germline lookup yields CDR1 SGDLS and CDR2 YYNGEE. CDR3: CASSPPEVKNEQFF. The DNA of the CDR3 is TGTGCCAGCAGCCCCCCCGAGGTTAAGAATGAGCAGTTCTTC.

The gene calls are TRBV11-2 and TRBJ2-2, with 15 nucleotides matching TRBD2. This CDR3 comprises 19 residues. CDR1 SGHAT and CDR2 FQNNGV come from the germline V gene. The V and J ends lost 5 bases and 1 base, in that order; junction bases with no gene match: 8. The CDR3 is CASSPVGLAGGGNTGELFF. The CDR3 coding sequence is TGTGCCAGCAGCCCTGTGGGACTAGCGGGGGGTGGGAACACCGGGGAGCTGTTTTTT.